This note documents a single T cell receptor (beta chain) sequence. Assay used: immunoSEQ multiplex PCR; TCRdb lists only in-frame clones, some missing. The repertoire consists of about 280,000 clones, with around 90% occurring once and the leading ten covering 2% to 2.5%. The sample comes from a study of blood T cell repertoires in COVID-19. V lost 1 base to trimming and J lost 6 bases; unmatched junction nucleotides: 2. The CDR3 is 14 amino acids. Per the germline V gene, CDR1 is LGHNA and CDR2 is YNFKEQ. What was sequenced was peripheral blood. The clonotype comes from a man aged 45-65 years with acute or convalescent COVID-19. The rearrangement joins TRBV4-2 to TRBJ2-2; TRBD1 matches 7 bases. The CDR3 reads CASSQVQGSGELFF. The CDR3 bases are TGTGCCAGCAGCCAAGTACAGGGGTCCGGGGAGCTGTTTTTT.